This T cell receptor beta chain was captured by sequencing in a study of shared clonotypes between healthy human individuals. The method was immunoSEQ multiplex PCR; TCRdb's version includes in-frame clones alone and lacks a portion of them. Among about 1 million clones listed, about 74% were seen once. This clone was seen a handful of times. Trimming removed 1 base from V and 8 bases from J; junction bases left unmatched: 7. CDR3 size: 13 residues. CDR1 and CDR2 (germline): GTSNPN, SVGIG (reference sequence). The specimen sequenced was memory CD4+ T cells sorted from blood. The sample's subset: CD45RA-negative fraction. V and J are TRBV30 and TRBJ1-2; 7 bases map to TRBD1. The TCR comes from a man aged 18 to 30 in good health. CDR3: CAWSGTGLFGYTF. The CDR3 bases are TGTGCCTGGAGTGGGACAGGTCTCTTCGGCTACACCTTC. The whole variable domain, filled in from reference TRBV30 and TRBJ1-2, reads SQTIHQWPATLVQPVGSPLSLECTVEGTSNPNLYWYRQAAGRGLQLLFYSVGIGQISSEVPQNLSASRPQDRQFILSSKKLLLSDSGFYLCAWSGTGLFGYTFGSGTRLTVV.